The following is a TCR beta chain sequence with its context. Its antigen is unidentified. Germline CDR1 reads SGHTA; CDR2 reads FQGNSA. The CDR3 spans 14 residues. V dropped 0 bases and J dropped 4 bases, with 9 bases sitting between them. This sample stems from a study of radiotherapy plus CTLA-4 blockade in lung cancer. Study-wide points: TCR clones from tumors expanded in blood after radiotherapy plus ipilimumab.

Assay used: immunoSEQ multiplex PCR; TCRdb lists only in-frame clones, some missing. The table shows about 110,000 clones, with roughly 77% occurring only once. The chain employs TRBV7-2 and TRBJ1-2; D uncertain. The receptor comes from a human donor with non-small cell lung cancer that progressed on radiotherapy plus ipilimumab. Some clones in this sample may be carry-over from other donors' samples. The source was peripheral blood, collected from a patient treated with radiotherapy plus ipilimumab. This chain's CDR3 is CASSLAGGAYGYTF. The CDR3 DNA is TGTGCCAGCAGCTTAGCAGGAGGAGCCTATGGCTACACCTTC.